The present T cell receptor (beta chain) was sequenced within a study of T cells after somatic rescue of genetic block. V was clipped by 5 bases and J by 3 bases; unmatched bases: 16. This CDR3 contains 17 residues. From germline, CDR1 is MDHEN and CDR2 SYDVKM. The protocol was immunoSEQ multiplex PCR, while the TCRdb copy is restricted to in-frame clones and leaves out a portion. The data hold roughly 65,000 clones, with roughly 92% observed a single time. The clonotype was recovered from a man aged 40-49 years. V gene TRBV28 combines with J gene TRBJ2-7; 7 nucleotides line up with TRBD2. The source material was peripheral blood mononuclear cells (PBMCs). The DNA of the CDR3 is TGTGCCAGCAGTCCCAACCGAGGGGCTAGCGGAAACTACGAGCAGTACTTC. Translating it yields CASSPNRGASGNYEQYF.